Below, 18 T cell receptor beta chains from the same sample are listed, as sequenced in a study of early T cells in non-severe SARS-CoV-2 infection. One entry per CDR3 protein, called by TCRdb with MiXCR from the 5' RACE reads. This sample yields about 40,000 distinct CDR3 sequences, of which about 5.9% are seen a single time; roughly 8.2% belongs to the top ten. The material sequenced was whole blood, taken at baseline. These receptors came from an adult who was a healthcare worker with PCR-confirmed SARS-CoV-2 infection or an uninfected control (not recorded which).

There are many counts of this clonotype. The CDR3 here is CASRYSGTANYEQYF. The CDR3 coding sequence is TGTGCCAGTAGATATTCCGGGACAGCGAACTACGAGCAGTACTTC. J is TRBJ2-7 and V is TRBV19; 7 positions agree with TRBD1. From germline, CDR1 is LNHDA and CDR2 SQIVND (reference sequence). J gave up 3 bases and V 6 bases, and 11 bases lay outside the gene matches. The CDR3 has 15 amino acids.

There are many counts of this clonotype. The chain links TRBV4-1 to TRBJ1-4; D is undetermined. There are 16 residues in the CDR3. The V end lost 3 bases, the J end lost 0 bases, and 11 bases lay between the germline ends. Germline assignment: CDR1 MGHRA and CDR2 YSYEKL. Here the CDR3 reads CASSHPSKSTNEKLFF. For the CDR3, the DNA is TGCGCCAGCAGCCACCCCTCTAAGTCAACTAATGAAAAACTGTTTTTT.

The chain carries TRBV19 and TRBJ2-2, with a weak D call TRBD1 (6 bases). The V gene's germline CDR1 is LNHDA and CDR2 SQIVND (reference sequence). The V and J ends lost 7 bases and 5 bases respectively, with 17 bases between them. CDR3 length equals 15 residues. CDR3 sequence: CASTLMTGGTGELFF. DNA for the CDR3: TGTGCCAGTACCCTAATGACAGGAGGAACCGGGGAGCTGTTTTTT.

This clonotype occurred many times. V is TRBV7-8 and J is TRBJ1-1, with 7 bases fitting TRBD1. V shed 0 bases, J shed 0 bases, and the junction held 1 base outside the gene matches. The CDR3 is 15 amino acids. Germline values: CDR1 SGHVS, CDR2 FQNEAQ. The CDR3 coding sequence is TGTGCCAGCAGCTTAGCAGGGACAGTGAACACTGAAGCTTTCTTT. It yields the protein CASSLAGTVNTEAFF.

A few counts support this clonotype. In nucleotides, the CDR3 is TGTGCCAGCAGCTTATGGGGGGACCCCTCCGGGGAGCTGTTTTTT. Translation: CASSLWGDPSGELFF. The chain combines TRBV7-3 with TRBJ2-2; the D gene is possibly TRBD2 (6 bases). This CDR3 is 15 amino acids long. Trimming took off 2 bases at V and 6 bases at J, with 13 bases between the two ends. Germline CDR1 SGHTA, CDR2 FQGTGA.

This clonotype has a handful of counts. The chain has TRBV5-1 and TRBJ1-4; 7 nucleotides agree with TRBD1. V gave up 4 bases and J gave up 0 bases; unmatched junction bases: 3. The germline V gene encodes CDR1 SGHRS and CDR2 YFSETQ. The CDR3 runs to 15 residues. The CDR3 loop is CASSPGQATNEKLFF. CDR3 in DNA: TGCGCCAGCAGCCCTGGACAGGCAACTAATGAAAAACTGTTTTTT.

This clonotype was counted at least ten times. This sequence joins TRBV4-2 and TRBJ1-5; no reliable D call. V was clipped by 3 bases and J by 0 bases, with 9 bases between them. Germline V gives CDR1 LGHNA, CDR2 YNFKEQ. The CDR3 runs 15 residues. CDR3 DNA: TGTGCCAGCAGCCAGGAACGGTATAGCAATCAGCCCCAGCATTTT. Protein: CASSQERYSNQPQHF.

The chain is built from TRBV7-2 and TRBJ1-2; a possible D gene is TRBD1 (6 bases). The CDR3 loop spans 15 amino acids. Germline V CDR1 and CDR2: SGHTA, FQGNSA. Trimming left V 0 bases short and J 5 bases short, with 13 bases between. DNA of the CDR3: TGTGCCAGCAGCTTAGCACGGGACATGGGGTATGGCTACACCTTC. Its protein is CASSLARDMGYGYTF. The entire variable domain, with the rest obtained from reference TRBV7-2 and TRBJ1-2, is as follows: GAGVSQSPSNKVTEKGKDVELRCDPISGHTALYWYRQSLGQGLEFLIYFQGNSAPDKSGLPSDRFSAERTGGSVSTLTIQRTQQEDSAVYLCASSLARDMGYGYTFGSGTRLTVV.

This clonotype has more than one count but fewer than ten. The chain couples TRBV7-9 to TRBJ2-1, with a tentative D call TRBD2 (6 bases). The CDR3 loop spans 12 amino acids. Germline V gives CDR1 SEHNR, CDR2 FQNEAQ (reference sequence). The V and J ends lost 5 bases and 10 bases respectively, with 12 bases between them. CDR3 DNA: TGTGCCAGCAGCCGCATGGGGAGGGAGCAGTTCTTC. This encodes CASSRMGREQFF.

This clonotype was seen at least ten times. The chain links TRBV3-1 to TRBJ1-2; tentatively, D is TRBD1 (5 bases). The CDR3 contains 13 residues. Between the trimmed V and J ends, which lost 4 bases and 7 bases, there was a span of 13 bases. CDR1 LGHDT and CDR2 YNNKEL come from the germline V gene (reference sequence). The CDR3 loop reads CASSPALRGGYTF. The CDR3 DNA sequence: TGTGCCAGCAGCCCTGCCCTGAGGGGTGGCTACACCTTC.

This clonotype was seen repeatedly, ten times or more. The chain is built from TRBV30 and TRBJ2-3; TRBD2 might be the D (6 bases). CDR3 length: 13 amino acids. Trimming took 2 bases from V and 6 from J, leaving 12 bases between them. The germline gives CDR1 GTSNPN, CDR2 SVGIG (reference sequence). For the CDR3, the DNA is TGTGCCTGGAGTCGGAGGGAAAGGGATACGCAGTATTTT. Its protein product is CAWSRRERDTQYF.

This clonotype was counted at least ten times. The chain recombines TRBV7-9 with TRBJ2-5, with 7 bases lining up with TRBD1. The trim removed 5 bases at V and 5 bases at J, leaving 8 bases unmatched. In germline, CDR1 is SEHNR, CDR2 FQNEAQ (reference sequence). The CDR3 covers 14 residues. The CDR3 is CASSPHRGWETQYF. CDR3 nucleotide sequence: TGTGCCAGCAGCCCCCACAGGGGTTGGGAGACCCAGTACTTC.

In this sample, this clonotype turned up many times. The chain employs TRBV30 and TRBJ2-1; TRBD2 matches at 14 bases. The ends lost 0 bases at V and 4 bases at J; junction bases unmatched: 5. There are 17 residues in the CDR3. The V gene's germline CDR1 is GTSNPN and CDR2 SVGIG (reference sequence). The CDR3 region has the DNA TGTGCCTGGAGTGTAGCCGGGACTAGCGGGAGTTACAATGAGCAGTTCTTC. Its translation: CAWSVAGTSGSYNEQFF.

The chain is built from TRBV9 and TRBJ1-1; D is perhaps TRBD1 (5 bases). The germline gives CDR1 SGDLS, CDR2 YYNGEE. V lost 0 bases, J lost 5 bases, and 11 bases lay in between. The CDR3 extends over 14 amino acids. The CDR3 loop is CASSVDRGETEAFF. In DNA, the CDR3 is TGTGCCAGCAGCGTAGATAGAGGGGAGACTGAAGCTTTCTTT.

This clonotype was picked up many times. This chain uses TRBV7-9 with TRBJ2-1, with 11 bases aligning to TRBD1. CDR1 is SEHNR, CDR2 FQNEAQ, per germline (reference sequence). V was pared by 0 bases and J by 6 bases, with 4 bases of the junction left unmatched. The CDR3 spans 16 residues. The CDR3 DNA reads as TGTGCCAGCAGCTTAGCAGTCGGGACAGGGGGCAATGAGCAGTTCTTC. This gives the protein CASSLAVGTGGNEQFF.

This clonotype has at least ten counts. The chain carries TRBV7-8 and TRBJ1-5; TRBD1 might be the D (5 bases). The germline V and J ends were trimmed by 4 bases and 7 bases, with 20 bases remaining between them. CDR1 is SGHVS, CDR2 FQNEAQ, per germline. This CDR3 comprises 16 residues. The CDR3 DNA sequence: TGTGCCAGCAGCTCCCAGAACCAGGGAGGAAGGCAGCCCCAGCATTTT. Encoded protein: CASSSQNQGGRQPQHF.

This clonotype was found many times. The chain links TRBV7-2 to TRBJ2-3, with 13 positions matching TRBD2. The CDR3 is 14 amino acids. Germline CDR1 is SGHTA and CDR2 is FQGNSA. With V trimmed by 5 bases and J by 6 bases, 2 bases remained unmatched. The CDR3 DNA reads as TGTGCCAGCAGCCGGGGACTAGCGGGGGATACGCAGTATTTT. As protein: CASSRGLAGDTQYF.

The sample holds a few counts of this clonotype. The genes are TRBV12-3 or TRBV12-4 and TRBJ2-7, with 10 nucleotides matching TRBD1. The V and J ends lost 0 bases and 5 bases, in that order; junction bases with no gene match: 4. The CDR3 spans 15 residues. CDR3: CASSLAGQGGHEQYF. CDR3 coding DNA: TGTGCCAGCAGTTTAGCAGGACAGGGGGGCCACGAGCAGTACTTC.